These 7 T cell receptor beta chains share one sample of origin, sequenced in a study of T cell changes during pregnancy in multiple sclerosis. Sequenced by immunoSEQ multiplex PCR; TCRdb stores in-frame clones only, minus some. Of about 80,000 clones listed, about 91% were seen once; the top ten hold about 2.8%. This sample comprised peripheral blood, obtained before pregnancy. The receptors derive from a female donor with multiple sclerosis, enrolled in a pregnancy study.

The chain is built from TRBV30 and TRBJ2-7; the D gene is possibly TRBD2 (6 bases). V lost 0 bases to trimming and J lost 4 bases, with 16 bases between them. The CDR3 totals 15 residues. The V gene's germline CDR1 is GTSNPN and CDR2 SVGIG (reference sequence). The CDR3: CAWSVAVAGTYEQYF. Here the CDR3 DNA reads TGTGCCTGGAGTGTTGCTGTGGCAGGGACTTACGAGCAGTACTTC.

The gene calls are TRBV6-5 and TRBJ1-5, with 8 bases that match TRBD1. After removal of 4 bases from V and 2 bases from J, the junction contained 4 bases not matched to a gene. Germline-derived CDR1 and CDR2 are MNHEY and SVGAGI. CDR3 length: 15 amino acids. CDR3 amino acids: CASSSRGLGNQPQHF. CDR3 DNA sequence: TGTGCCAGCAGTTCCAGGGGGCTAGGCAATCAGCCCCAGCATTTT.

This CDR3 reads CASRLRTGSADTQYF. The CDR3 region has the DNA TGTGCCAGTCGACTTCGGACAGGAAGCGCAGATACGCAGTATTTT. The rearrangement joins TRBV19 to TRBJ2-3, with 7 positions matching TRBD1. CDR1 is LNHDA, CDR2 SQIVND, per germline (reference sequence). The trim removed 8 bases at V and 4 bases at J, leaving 12 bases unmatched. CDR3 size: 15 residues.

The V gene is TRBV2, the J gene TRBJ2-1, with 11 bases matching TRBD2. The CDR3 is 14 amino acids. From germline, CDR1 is SNHLY and CDR2 FYNNEI. V trimming: 9 bases; J trimming: 9 bases; junction bases outside the gene matches: 10. The CDR3 DNA reads as TGTGCCAGTCTAGCGGGAGGCCCCCGGGGTGAGCAGTTCTTC. Protein: CASLAGGPRGEQFF.

The rearrangement links TRBV11-3 to TRBJ1-1; D gene ambiguous. Germline CDR1 SGHNT, CDR2 YENEEA. The germline V and J ends were trimmed by 4 bases and 10 bases, with 4 bases remaining between them. This CDR3 comprises 9 residues. The CDR3 here is CASSSSAFF. The CDR3 nucleotides are TGTGCCAGCAGCTCTTCAGCTTTCTTT.

This sequence joins TRBV29-1 and TRBJ2-4; 8 bases fit TRBD2. The CDR3 consists of 15 residues. The V segment lost 7 bases and the J segment 8 bases; nucleotides outside the gene matches: 16. CDR1 and CDR2 (germline): SQVTM, ANQGSEA. This CDR3 is CSAANPLGLEYIQYF. The CDR3 DNA follows: TGCAGCGCAGCTAACCCCTTGGGACTAGAATACATTCAGTACTTC.

The V gene is TRBV4-3, the J gene TRBJ2-7, with 8 bases lining up with TRBD2. V trimming: 3 bases; J trimming: 6 bases; junction bases outside the gene matches: 1. The germline CDR1 and CDR2 sequences are LGHNA and YSLEER. The CDR3 covers 12 residues. The CDR3 spells CASSQGLGEQYF. CDR3 bases: TGCGCCAGCAGCCAGGGACTAGGCGAGCAGTACTTC.